Here is one T cell receptor beta chain with its context. Antigen: not known. This sample is part of a study of T cell responses to AZD1222 COVID-19 vaccine. The study, taken as a whole, reports: Repertoire sampling happened only post peak T cell response. Mostly white British, mostly female donors; authors suggested clonal diversity may be underestimated.

V was clipped by 3 bases and J by 0 bases, with 10 bases between them. The V gene's germline CDR1 is SQVTM and CDR2 ANQGSEA. This CDR3 comprises 14 residues. Assay: immunoSEQ multiplex PCR; the TCRdb copy retains only in-frame clones and omits some. The repertoire holds roughly 70,000 clones, with 85% as singletons. V gene TRBV29-1 combines with J gene TRBJ2-3; D unresolved. The TCR sequence derives from an adult in good health. The source material was peripheral blood, sampled on day 0 of AZD1222 vaccination. The CDR3 region is CSVEVGVSTDTQYF. CDR3 nucleotide sequence: TGCAGCGTTGAGGTAGGAGTTAGCACAGATACGCAGTATTTT.